This TCR beta chain was profiled in a study of CD8+ T cells in alopecia areata. Study as a whole: It was oral tofacitinib, at 5 to 10 mg twice daily, that treated patients received.

Specified treatment: oral pan-JAK inhibitor, 5-10 mg twice daily. Alopecia areata patients provided lesional scalp punch biopsies and peripheral blood. The germline V and J ends were trimmed by 4 bases and 2 bases, with 12 bases remaining between them. CDR1 and CDR2 from the germline V gene are MDHEN and SYDVKM. This CDR3 comprises 14 residues. Following extraction, RNA underwent reverse transcription to cDNA, which served as the sequencing template. The method was immunoSEQ multiplex PCR; TCRdb's version includes in-frame clones alone and lacks a portion of them. The sample lists 200,000 or so clones, roughly 50% occurring once.

This sequence originates from a human donor with alopecia areata. The sample here was CD4+ T cells sorted from blood, taken at week 24, from a patient treated with tofacitinib. This rearrangement joins TRBV28 to TRBJ2-7; the D gene could be TRBD1 or TRBD2 (6 bases each). The CDR3 sequence: CASSWGALPYEQYF. The DNA for the CDR3 is TGTGCCAGCAGTTGGGGGGCCCTACCCTACGAGCAGTACTTC.